A single T cell receptor beta chain is shown here with its context. The antigen is undetermined. Germline CDR1 is LNHNV and CDR2 is YYDKDF (reference sequence). Unmatched junction bases numbered 3, after V lost 5 bases and J lost 5 bases. This CDR3 is built from 12 residues. This specimen belongs to a study of cytomegalovirus exposure and HLA in healthy donors. Study as a whole: Early on, a data release was issued that held roughly 84 million unique TCRs from HLA-typed donors.

With 60 Vbeta and 13 Jbeta primers, the PCR was carried out. Only in-frame clones appear in the TCRdb table, and some are missing; sequencing was by immunoSEQ multiplex PCR. Among around 76,000 clones listed, around 70% were seen once. Study-level findings and limits: Sequencing had likely introduced a cluster of highly shared sequence variants as an artifact. A later examination showed that TCR association rates differed by HLA locus, with DRB1 most and HLA-C fewest.

The origin of this receptor is a woman aged 40 to 50 in good health and CMV-seropositive. V is TRBV15 and J is TRBJ2-7; 7 nucleotides agree with TRBD1. Input material: PBMCs. The CDR3: CATSEQGNEQYF. The CDR3 nucleotides are TGTGCCACCAGCGAACAGGGGAACGAGCAGTACTTC.